This TCR beta chain was recorded in a study of blood T cell repertoires in COVID-19. Whole-study context: The cDNA or gDNA used as material had been derived from T cells, B-cell-depleted T cells, or PBMCs.

The CDR3 runs 15 residues. V trimming: 4 bases; J trimming: 4 bases; junction bases outside the gene matches: 9. From germline, CDR1 is SGHNT and CDR2 YYREEE (reference sequence). Generated by immunoSEQ multiplex PCR, the TCRdb table keeps only in-frame clones and is missing some. The data show fewer than 70,000 clones, over 60% seen once. The sample consisted of peripheral blood. The V and J genes are TRBV5-4 and TRBJ1-1; 8 bases line up with TRBD1. This receptor was taken from a man aged 25 to 45 with COVID-19, enrolled during active disease. The CDR3 DNA reads as TGTGCCAGCAGCAGCCGGGGACAGGAAGGCACTGAAGCTTTCTTT. Translation gives CASSSRGQEGTEAFF.